These 25 T cell receptor beta chains originate from one sample sequenced in a study of T-cell reconstitution after alpha-beta-depleted transplantation in children (dated by TCRdb to 2016 to 2018). Taken with the paper, the label for treatment or condition translates to: allogeneic hematopoietic cell transplantation with graft depleted of TCRalphabeta T cells and CD19 B cells. To prepare the library, PCR was applied. Sequenced using an Illumina HiSeq 2500. TCR library preparation used molecular barcoding, with unique molecular identifiers applied to normalize quantification of the TCRbeta repertoire. The raw public data were reprocessed by TCRdb itself: fastp quality trimming at Q25, MiXCR clonotype calling, in-frame beta chains only. Identical CDR3 proteins give one entry, which carries the most common genes and DNA. The sample table holds 200,000 to 250,000 distinct CDR3 sequences, of which about 11% were seen once. The ten most abundant clones make up roughly 30% of the sample.

The specimen was PBMCs, collected before TCRalphabeta/CD19-depleted stem cell transplant. Source of these receptors: a child under two years old with acute myeloid leukemia, due to receive a stem cell transplant.

This clonotype appeared many times. The chain is built from TRBV6-1 and TRBJ1-4, with D hard to call. The CDR3 is 15 amino acids. Germline V lookup: CDR1 MNHNS, CDR2 SASEGT. Deletions cut 3 bases from V and 6 bases from J, with 14 bases between. CDR3 in amino acids: CASSDLGQSYEKLFF. The CDR3, as DNA: TGTGCCAGCAGTGATCTCGGGCAGAGTTATGAAAAACTGTTTTTT.

In regard to this clonotype: This may come from a read error, since a much larger clone is one base off. The genes are TRBV7-9 and TRBJ1-2; weak D call: TRBD1 (6 bases). CDR3 length: 14 amino acids. V was cut by 1 base and J by 8 bases, with 14 bases left in between. Per germline, CDR1 SEHNR and CDR2 FQNEAQ (reference sequence). CDR3 protein: CASSLEMGGLGYTF. Here the CDR3 DNA reads TGTGCCAGCAGCTTAGAAATGGGGGGCTTGGGCTACACCTTC.

There are many counts of this clonotype. The gene calls are TRBV9 and TRBJ2-7; maybe TRBD1 (6 bases). CDR1 SGDLS and CDR2 YYNGEE come from the germline V gene. This CDR3 spans 14 amino acids. V shed 3 bases and J shed 3 bases, with 13 bases lying between them. The chain's CDR3 is CASSARLDSYEQYF. The CDR3 DNA sequence: TGTGCCAGCAGCGCTAGGCTGGACAGCTACGAGCAGTACTTC.

This clonotype was observed many times. This chain joins TRBV20-1 and TRBJ2-7, with D maybe TRBD1 (6 bases). V lost 0 bases and J lost 0, with 9 bases in between. The CDR3 totals 14 residues. Germline V CDR1 and CDR2: DFQATT, SNEGSKA (reference sequence). The chain's CDR3 is CSAREQGSSYEQYF. CDR3 bases: TGCAGTGCTAGAGAACAGGGCAGCTCCTACGAGCAGTACTTC.

This clonotype was found many times. This rearrangement joins TRBV25-1 to TRBJ2-7; perhaps TRBD1 as D (6 bases). This CDR3 is built from 14 residues. Deletions cut 3 bases from V and 3 bases from J, with 12 bases between. Germline CDR1 reads MGHDK; CDR2 reads SYGVNS. CDR3 sequence: CASSDPGHFYEQYF. The CDR3 nucleotides are TGTGCCAGCAGTGACCCGGGACACTTCTACGAGCAGTACTTC.

This clonotype was detected only a few times. This may be a read error, as it is one base from a much larger clone. The rearrangement links TRBV5-1 to TRBJ1-2, with unresolved D. The CDR3 is 13 amino acids. CDR1 and CDR2 from the germline V gene are SGHRS and YFSETQ. The DNA for the CDR3 is TGCGCCAGCAGCTCCGGACGGCCCTATGGCGACACCTTC. Protein sequence: CASSSGRPYGDTF.

This clonotype was recorded many times. The chain carries TRBV20-1 and TRBJ2-7, with 7 bases fitting TRBD2. The length of the CDR3 is 14 residues. Germline trimming cut 6 bases from V and 0 bases from J; bases unmatched to any gene: 8. From germline, CDR1 is DFQATT and CDR2 SNEGSKA (reference sequence). The CDR3 is CSAPGGASSYEQYF. Here the CDR3 DNA reads TGCAGTGCCCCGGGGGGAGCCAGCTCCTACGAGCAGTACTTC.

Many counts were recorded for this clonotype. The chain recombines TRBV25-1 with TRBJ1-1; D uncertain. Germline-derived CDR1 and CDR2 are MGHDK and SYGVNS. V was cut by 0 bases and J by 0 bases, with 5 bases left in between. The CDR3 has 14 amino acids. Here the CDR3 reads CASSEYGVNTEAFF. CDR3 bases: TGTGCCAGCAGTGAATATGGGGTGAACACTGAAGCTTTCTTT.

This clonotype was detected ten times or more. V is TRBV18 and J is TRBJ1-4; D gene uncertain. Germline V gives CDR1 KGHSH, CDR2 LQKENI. Trimming shortened V by 3 bases and J by 5 bases, and 10 bases separated the two germline ends. The CDR3 is made up of 14 amino acids. CDR3 bases: TGTGCCAGCTCACCTATGGCAGCGAATGAAAAACTGTTTTTT. Translating gives CASSPMAANEKLFF.

The chain carries TRBV29-1 and TRBJ1-4; no clear D gene. The germline V gene encodes CDR1 SQVTM and CDR2 ANQGSEA. The CDR3 spans 12 residues. V was pared by 6 bases and J by 4 bases, with 9 bases between. CDR3 loop: CSVVRGNEKLFF. CDR3 nucleotide sequence: TGCAGCGTAGTCCGCGGTAATGAAAAACTGTTTTTT.

The table lists this clonotype with a few counts. The V call is TRBV12-3 or TRBV12-4, the J call TRBJ2-3; 8 nucleotides match TRBD1. The ends lost 7 bases at V and 1 base at J; junction bases unmatched: 7. The length of the CDR3 is 15 residues. The CDR3 nucleotides read TGTGCCAGCACCCCCTCCAGGGGGCGCACAGATACGCAGTATTTT. Protein sequence: CASTPSRGRTDTQYF.

V gene TRBV7-2 combines with J gene TRBJ2-4; tentatively, D is TRBD1 or TRBD2 (7 bases each). There are 13 residues in the CDR3. Germline assignment: CDR1 SGHTA and CDR2 FQGNSA. V lost 2 bases and J lost 8, with 10 bases in between. The CDR3: CASSLQGGDIQYF. CDR3 in DNA: TGTGCCAGCAGCTTACAGGGGGGGGACATTCAGTACTTC.

In the case of this clonotype: A read error may be the cause here, since a much bigger clone is one base away. The CDR3 DNA reads TGCGCCAGCAGACTAGGACAGGGAAATGTGCAGTTCTTC. Protein sequence: CASRLGQGNVQFF. The gene calls are TRBV5-1 and TRBJ2-1, with 8 positions matching TRBD1. This CDR3 has 13 residues. CDR1 and CDR2 from the germline V gene are SGHRS and YFSETQ. The full variable domain, rest sourced from reference TRBV5-1 and TRBJ2-1, is KAGVTQTPRYLIKTRGQQVTLSCSPISGHRSVSWYQQTPGQGLQFLFEYFSETQRNKGNFPGRFSGRQFSNSRSEMNVSTLELGDSALYLCASRLGQGNVQFFGPGTRLTVL.

This clonotype was seen at least ten times. This chain joins TRBV3-1 and TRBJ2-1; 7 bases align to TRBD1. Germline trimming cut 2 bases from V and 0 bases from J; bases unmatched to any gene: 7. Per germline, CDR1 LGHDT and CDR2 YNNKEL (reference sequence). The CDR3 runs to 17 residues. CDR3 in amino acids: CASSQLQGPSSYNEQFF. The CDR3 bases are TGTGCCAGCAGCCAACTACAGGGGCCAAGCTCCTACAATGAGCAGTTCTTC.

This clonotype appeared many times. CDR3 protein: CASSFLGLAEETQYF. The CDR3, as DNA: TGTGCCAGCAGTTTTTTGGGGCTAGCGGAAGAGACCCAGTACTTC. The rearrangement joins TRBV12-3 or TRBV12-4 to TRBJ2-5; TRBD2 matches at 7 bases. The CDR3 is 15 residues long. V lost 3 bases, J lost 3 bases, and 7 bases stayed unmatched.

This clonotype came up many times. The rearrangement uses TRBV5-1 and TRBJ2-1; no firm D call. Looked up from germline, CDR1 is SGHRS and CDR2 is YFSETQ. The CDR3 length is 15 residues. Trimming took off 1 base at V and 8 bases at J, with 16 bases between the two ends. This CDR3 reads CASSLLSPAFDEQFF. The CDR3 DNA sequence: TGCGCCAGCAGCTTGCTATCTCCAGCGTTCGATGAGCAGTTCTTC.

This clonotype was seen many times. The chain combines TRBV9 with TRBJ2-7, with D perhaps being TRBD1 or TRBD2 (5 bases each). CDR1 and CDR2 (germline): SGDLS, YYNGEE. This CDR3 contains 14 residues. V was shortened by 3 bases and J by 1 base, with 11 bases between the two germline ends. The CDR3 loop is CASSAGPMSYEQYF. CDR3 nucleotides: TGTGCCAGCAGCGCGGGACCGATGTCCTACGAGCAGTACTTC.

V usage is TRBV18 and J usage is TRBJ2-1; D tentatively reads TRBD1 or TRBD2 (5 bases each). This CDR3 is built from 15 residues. Germline V gene sequence: CDR1 KGHSH, CDR2 LQKENI. Trimming took 3 bases from V and 9 from J, leaving 18 bases between them. The CDR3 sequence: CASSPRGILPGEQFF. DNA for the CDR3: TGTGCCAGCTCACCGAGGGGAATTCTCCCCGGTGAGCAGTTCTTC.

This clonotype was detected many times. The chain recombines TRBV18 with TRBJ2-5, with a weak D call TRBD1 (6 bases). Germline loops: CDR1 KGHSH, CDR2 LQKENI. Trimming cost V 3 bases and J 0 bases, with 8 bases left between them. There are 14 residues in the CDR3. CDR3 in amino acids: CASSPRDNQETQYF. The CDR3 coding sequence is TGTGCCAGCTCACCGAGGGACAACCAAGAGACCCAGTACTTC. The full variable domain, its missing parts supplied by reference TRBV18 and TRBJ2-5, is NAGVMQNPRHLVRRRGQEARLRCSPMKGHSHVYWYRQLPEEGLKFMVYLQKENIIDESGMPKERFSAEFPKEGPSILRIQQVVRGDSAAYFCASSPRDNQETQYFGPGTRLLVL.

The chain recombines TRBV5-1 with TRBJ2-7; a possible D gene is TRBD2 (5 bases). The germline V gene encodes CDR1 SGHRS and CDR2 YFSETQ. The CDR3 spans 14 residues. Trimming stripped 6 bases from V and 2 bases from J, with 15 bases between. CDR3 bases: TGCGCCAGCAAGGTTATGGGGAGCACCTACGAGCAGTACTTC. Its protein is CASKVMGSTYEQYF.

Turning to this clonotype: Germline is not matched at one junction end, which may reflect a read error. The chain couples TRBV7-2 to TRBJ2-7; D is perhaps TRBD2 (6 bases). The germline V gene has CDR1 SGHTA and CDR2 FQGNSA. The CDR3 runs 15 residues. The CDR3 here is CASSFAGRSSYEQYF. DNA of the CDR3: TGTGCCAGCAGCTTTGCGGGACGGAGCTCCTACGAGCAATACTTC.

Of note for this clonotype: This could be a read error, since a much larger clone is one nucleotide away. The genes are TRBV6-5 and TRBJ1-2, with a tentative D call TRBD1 (6 bases). V dropped 0 bases and J dropped 9 bases, with 23 bases sitting between them. Germline values: CDR1 MNHEY, CDR2 SVGAGI. The CDR3 consists of 17 residues. The CDR3 region is CASSYSVRLGQRTRYTF. DNA for the CDR3: TGTGCCAGCAGTTACTCTGTACGGTTGGGACAAAGGACCCGCTACACCTTC.

This clonotype came up many times. The CDR3 DNA follows: TGTGCCAGCAGTTTAGCCGGACAGCTCTATGGCTACACCTTC. Translation gives CASSLAGQLYGYTF. The chain carries TRBV28 and TRBJ1-2, with a possible D match to TRBD1 (6 bases). CDR3 length equals 14 residues. CDR1 is MDHEN, CDR2 SYDVKM, per germline. V was cut by 2 bases and J by 4 bases, with 11 bases left in between.

V gene TRBV29-1 combines with J gene TRBJ1-3; TRBD1 might be the D (6 bases). This CDR3 is built from 14 residues. Trimming left V 7 bases short and J 0 bases short, with 13 bases between. Germline CDR1 and CDR2: SQVTM and ANQGSEA. CDR3 in DNA: TGCAGCGCCCGGGACAATCCCTCTGGAAACACCATATATTTT. This translates into CSARDNPSGNTIYF.

This clonotype has at least ten counts. The gene calls are TRBV5-1 and TRBJ2-3, with D perhaps given as TRBD1 or TRBD2 (5 bases each). Germline CDR1 reads SGHRS; CDR2 reads YFSETQ. This CDR3 region has 16 residues. V gave up 0 bases and J gave up 4 bases, with 15 bases separating them. The CDR3 DNA sequence: TGCGCCAGCAGCTTGGATGGGGCAGGGACCCCAGATACGCAGTATTTT. Translated, it gives CASSLDGAGTPDTQYF.